The rows below give T cell receptor beta chains drawn from one sample of a study of blood T cell repertoires in COVID-19. Clones were sequenced by immunoSEQ multiplex PCR, and TCRdb holds only the in-frame ones, with some missing. Among 300,000 to 350,000 clones listed, roughly 90% were seen once. Specimen: PBMCs or T cells enriched from blood (not recorded which). These receptors were taken from a woman under 30 who had recovered from COVID-19. Both conserved end residues are part of each CDR3. Fields, in order: J gene, V gene, D gene, CDR3 DNA, CDR3 protein. The D gene is left open where the match is weak.

TRBJ2-3 | TRBV10-2 | TRBD1 | TGCGCCAGCGTCGACAGGGGAAGCACAGATACGCAGTATTTT | CASVDRGSTDTQYF
TRBJ2-1 | TRBV9 | TRBD2 | TGTGCCAGCAGCGTCGAGCTAGCGGGGAACAATGAGCAGTTCTTC | CASSVELAGNNEQFF
TRBJ2-2 | TRBV9 | TRBD1 | TGTGCCAGCAGCGGGGACAGGGTGACCGGGGAGCTGTTTTTT | CASSGDRVTGELFF
TRBJ1-5 | TRBV6-2/TRBV6-3 | TRBD1 | TGTGCCAGCAGTTACCTTGGGACAGGGGTCAACAATCAGCCCCAGCATTTT | CASSYLGTGVNNQPQHF
TRBJ1-5 | TRBV7-2 | TRBD1 | TGTGCCAGCAGCTGGACAGGGATGGATCAGCCCCAGCATTTT | CASSWTGMDQPQHF
TRBJ2-1 | TRBV28 | TRBD2 | TGTGCCAGCAGCAAACTCCTAGCGGGAGATGCAAATGAGCAGTTCTTC | CASSKLLAGDANEQFF
TRBJ2-2 | TRBV10-2 | TRBD2 | TGCGCCAGCAGCGGACTAGCGGGATCCACCGGGGAGCTGTTTTTT | CASSGLAGSTGELFF
TRBJ2-5 | TRBV5-6 | TRBD2 | TGTGCCAGCAGCGGGGAGGCGGGAGTTATTCAAGAGACCCAGTACTTC | CASSGEAGVIQETQYF
TRBJ1-2 | TRBV19 | . | TGTGCCAGTAGTATAGCTCAAGGGGGGGCGCGCAACTATGGCTACACCTTC | CASSIAQGGARNYGYTF
TRBJ1-1 | TRBV7-2 | . | TGTGCCAGCAGCTTCGGGGCGGGGTACACTGAAGCTTTCTTT | CASSFGAGYTEAFF
TRBJ2-5 | TRBV4-3 | TRBD1 | TGCGCCAGCAGCCAGGACAGGGGGTTCAAAGGAGAGACCCAGTACTTC | CASSQDRGFKGETQYF
TRBJ1-4 | TRBV10-3 | . | TGTGCCATCAGTGATACTGGTGCGGCGAGGGCGGAAAAACTGTTTTTT | CAISDTGAARAEKLFF
TRBJ1-1 | TRBV29-1 | . | TGCAGCGTTGACCGGGGGGTAAACACTGAAGCTTTCTTT | CSVDRGVNTEAFF
TRBJ2-6 | TRBV9 | . | TGTGCCAGCAGCCCCCGGGGTACTGATGTCTCTGGGGCCAACGTCCTGACTTTC | CASSPRGTDVSGANVLTF
TRBJ1-3 | TRBV7-6 | . | TGTGCCAGCAGCTTAGCATCAGGGAACGGAAACACCATATATTTT | CASSLASGNGNTIYF
TRBJ2-5 | TRBV2 | TRBD2 | TGTGCCAGCAGTAGAAATAGCGGGGGTGAAGAGACCCAGTACTTC | CASSRNSGGEETQYF